The rows below give T cell receptor beta chains drawn from one sample of a study of cytomegalovirus exposure and HLA in healthy donors. Profiled with immunoSEQ multiplex PCR; TCRdb holds only in-frame clones, not every one. The sample shows 130,000 or so clones, roughly four fifths of them seen only once. Sequencing input: PBMCs. These receptors were taken from a female donor in good health and CMV-seronegative. Each CDR3 is given with its conserved first and last residue. The D gene is left open where the match is weak. Size values are once, few and many counts, or a class for expanded clones, and some rows have none.

.	TRBV5-1	once	TRBJ2-3	CASSLAGWGGDTDTQYF	TGCGCCAGCAGCTTGGCCGGATGGGGCGGGGACACAGATACGCAGTATTTT
TRBD1	TRBV9	.	TRBJ1-3	CASSVRDRDGNTIYF	TGTGCCAGCAGCGTCCGGGACAGGGACGGAAACACCATATATTTT
TRBD1	TRBV7-9	.	TRBJ1-4	CASSLGDRGSEKLFF	TGTGCCAGCAGCTTAGGGGACAGGGGGAGTGAAAAACTGTTTTTT
.	TRBV6-1	.	TRBJ1-2	CASFPRENYGYTF	TGTGCCAGCTTCCCGAGGGAAAACTATGGCTACACCTTC
.	TRBV28	few	TRBJ1-1	CASLGDYTEAFF	TGTGCCAGCTTAGGGGACTACACTGAAGCTTTCTTT
.	TRBV28	.	TRBJ1-5	CASSLLGGQPQHF	TGTGCCAGCAGCTTATTGGGGGGGCAGCCCCAGCATTTT
.	TRBV21-1	.	TRBJ1-2	CASTLRGQSRGYTF	TGTGCCAGCACCCTAAGGGGCCAAAGTCGGGGCTACACCTTC
TRBD1	TRBV9	.	TRBJ1-4	CASSGGQGGSGKLFF	TGTGCCAGCAGCGGTGGACAGGGCGGATCCGGAAAACTGTTTTTT
TRBD1	TRBV5-4	.	TRBJ1-1	CASSLGQGNEVAFF	TGTGCCAGCAGCTTGGGACAGGGCAACGAGGTAGCTTTCTTT
TRBD2	TRBV6-5	.	TRBJ2-1	CASSLAGSSYNEQFF	TGTGCCAGCAGTCTAGCGGGGAGCTCCTACAATGAGCAGTTCTTC
.	TRBV29-1	few	TRBJ1-1	CSVKMTRNTEAFF	TGCAGCGTCAAAATGACAAGGAACACTGAAGCTTTCTTT
.	TRBV6-1	few	TRBJ1-2	CASLGGGIDGYTF	TGTGCCAGCCTTGGGGGGGGGATTGATGGCTACACCTTC
.	TRBV6-5	.	TRBJ1-4	CASSVGSGEKLFF	TGTGCCAGCAGTGTGGGTTCAGGAGAAAAACTGTTTTTT